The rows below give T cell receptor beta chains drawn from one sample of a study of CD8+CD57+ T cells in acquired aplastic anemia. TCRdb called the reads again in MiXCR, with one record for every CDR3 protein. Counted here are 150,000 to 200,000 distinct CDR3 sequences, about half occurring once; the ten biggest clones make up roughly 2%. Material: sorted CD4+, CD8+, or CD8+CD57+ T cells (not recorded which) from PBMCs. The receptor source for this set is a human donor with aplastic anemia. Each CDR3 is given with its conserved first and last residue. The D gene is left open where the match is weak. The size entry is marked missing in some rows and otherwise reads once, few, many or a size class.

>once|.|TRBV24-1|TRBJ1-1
CAPRDPGLGMNTEAFF
TGTGCCCCCCGGGACCCAGGCTTAGGGATGAACACTGAAGCTTTCTTT
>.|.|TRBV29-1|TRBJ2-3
CSVSGTNTDTQYF
TGCAGCGTTTCCGGGACCAACACAGATACGCAGTATTTT
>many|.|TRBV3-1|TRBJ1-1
CASSQDPGWGTEAFF
TGTGCCAGCAGCCAAGATCCAGGATGGGGCACTGAAGCTTTCTTT
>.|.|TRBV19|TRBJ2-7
CASSQDYEQYF
TGTGCCAGTAGTCAAGACTACGAGCAGTACTTC
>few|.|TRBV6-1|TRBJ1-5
CASTWTNGNQPQHF
TGTGCCAGCACCTGGACAAACGGGAATCAGCCCCAGCATTTT
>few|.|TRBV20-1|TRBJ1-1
CSASSLSVNTEAFF
TGCAGTGCCAGCAGTTTGTCCGTGAACACTGAAGCTTTCTTT
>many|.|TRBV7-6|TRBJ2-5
CASSLRVLETQYF
TGTGCCAGCAGCTTACGCGTGCTGGAGACCCAGTACTTC
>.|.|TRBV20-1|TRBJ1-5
CSAYTGLQHF
TGCAGTGCTTACACAGGTCTCCAGCATTTT
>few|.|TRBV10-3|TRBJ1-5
CAISPGKMNQPQHF
TGTGCCATCAGTCCGGGCAAGATGAATCAGCCCCAGCATTTT
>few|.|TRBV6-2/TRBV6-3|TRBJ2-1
CASGGGEQFF
TGTGCCAGCGGTGGCGGAGAGCAGTTCTTC
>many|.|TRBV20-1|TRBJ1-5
CSARDSPQPQHF
TGCAGTGCTAGAGATTCCCCTCAGCCCCAGCATTTT
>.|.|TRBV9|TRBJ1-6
CASNPLPGFPSPLHF
TGTGCCAGCAATCCCCTCCCAGGGTTTCCTTCACCCCTCCACTTT
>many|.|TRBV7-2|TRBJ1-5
CASSLVGTGLNQPQHF
TGTGCCAGCAGCTTAGTGGGAACAGGTCTCAATCAGCCCCAGCATTTT
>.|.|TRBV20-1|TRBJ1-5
CSARKSGGEDSNQPQHF
TGCAGTGCTAGGAAAAGTGGGGGGGAGGATAGCAATCAGCCCCAGCATTTT
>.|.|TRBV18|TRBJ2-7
CASPPYLGSEEDF
TGTGCCAGCCCACCATACCTTGGCAGCGAGGAAGATTTC
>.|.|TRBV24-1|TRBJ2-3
CATSEGGTADTQYF
TGTGCCACCAGTGAAGGGGGGACAGCAGATACGCAGTATTTT
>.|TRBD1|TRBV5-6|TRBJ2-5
CASRTGTGQETQYF
TGTGCCAGCAGGACCGGGACAGGACAAGAGACCCAGTACTTC
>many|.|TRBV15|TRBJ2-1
CATSTQGAVYSYNEQFF
TGTGCCACCAGCACCCAAGGGGCCGTATACTCCTACAATGAGCAGTTCTTC
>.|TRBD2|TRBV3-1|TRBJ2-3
CASSQEIRGGGWDTQYF
TGTGCCAGCAGCCAAGAAATTCGAGGCGGGGGGTGGGATACGCAGTATTTT
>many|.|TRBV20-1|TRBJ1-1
CSAPPRDTGLGTEAFF
TGCAGTGCCCCGCCCCGAGATACAGGGTTGGGCACTGAAGCTTTCTTT
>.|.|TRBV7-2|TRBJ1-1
CASSLALRTTEAFF
TGTGCCAGCAGCTTAGCGTTGAGGACCACTGAAGCTTTCTTT
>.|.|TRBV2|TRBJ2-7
CASARDGRYEQYF
TGTGCCAGCGCTCGGGACGGAAGATACGAGCAGTACTTC
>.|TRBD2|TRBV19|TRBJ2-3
CASGGGDTQYF
TGTGCCAGTGGCGGGGGAGATACGCAGTATTTT
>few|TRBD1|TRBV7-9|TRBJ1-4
CASSMTGGGELFF
TGTGCCAGCAGCATGACAGGGGGCGGGGAACTGTTTTTT
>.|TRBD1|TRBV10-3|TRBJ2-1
CAIGTGDANEQFF
TGTGCCATTGGGACAGGGGATGCCAATGAGCAGTTCTTC
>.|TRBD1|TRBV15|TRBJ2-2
CATSSWGQGAFSGELFF
TGTGCCACCAGCAGTTGGGGCCAGGGGGCCTTTTCCGGGGAGCTGTTTTTT
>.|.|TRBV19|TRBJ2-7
CASSIVGRAAEQYF
TGTGCCAGTAGTATAGTGGGCAGGGCGGCCGAGCAGTACTTC
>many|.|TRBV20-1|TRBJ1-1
CSASTDVNTEAFF
TGCAGTGCTTCCACGGACGTAAACACTGAAGCTTTCTTT
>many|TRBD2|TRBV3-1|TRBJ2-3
CASSQGASGWTDTQYF
TGTGCCAGCAGCCAAGGAGCTAGCGGGTGGACAGATACGCAGTATTTT
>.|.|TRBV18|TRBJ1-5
CASSPERGGQPQHF
TGTGCCAGCTCACCCGAGAGGGGCGGTCAGCCCCAGCATTTT
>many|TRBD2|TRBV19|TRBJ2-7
CASSINRASGGLKRKQYF
TGTGCCAGTAGTATCAATCGGGCTAGCGGGGGGTTGAAGAGGAAGCAGTACTTC
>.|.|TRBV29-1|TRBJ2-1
CSVEVVFGEQFF
TGCAGCGTTGAAGTCGTCTTCGGTGAGCAGTTCTTC
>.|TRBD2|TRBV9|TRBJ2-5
CASSVEGTSSGETQYF
TGTGCCAGCAGCGTAGAAGGGACTAGCTCCGGAGAGACCCAGTACTTC
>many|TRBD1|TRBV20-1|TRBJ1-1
CSAYAGGTTEAFF
TGCAGTGCTTATGCAGGGGGGACCACTGAAGCTTTCTTT
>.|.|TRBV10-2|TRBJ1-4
CASRWSKNEKLFF
TGCGCCAGCAGGTGGAGTAAGAATGAAAAACTGTTTTTT
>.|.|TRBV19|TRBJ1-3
CASRRVGSSGNTIYF
TGTGCCAGTAGGCGGGTAGGCAGCTCTGGAAACACCATATATTTT
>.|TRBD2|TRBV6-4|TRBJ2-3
CASSESGEADTQYF
TGTGCCAGCAGTGAGAGCGGGGAGGCAGATACGCAGTATTTT
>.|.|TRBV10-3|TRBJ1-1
CAIRDKENTEAFF
TGTGCCATAAGGGACAAGGAGAACACTGAAGCTTTCTTT
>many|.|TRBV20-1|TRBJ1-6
CSARDNGEPLHF
TGCAGTGCTAGAGATAATGGGGAACCCCTCCACTTT
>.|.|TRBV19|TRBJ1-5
CASRRGKNQPQHF
TGTGCCAGTAGGAGAGGAAAAAATCAGCCCCAGCATTTT
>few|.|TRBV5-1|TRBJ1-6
CASSLEGRTNPDNSPLHF
TGCGCCAGCAGCTTGGAGGGCAGAACGAACCCGGATAATTCACCCCTCCACTTT